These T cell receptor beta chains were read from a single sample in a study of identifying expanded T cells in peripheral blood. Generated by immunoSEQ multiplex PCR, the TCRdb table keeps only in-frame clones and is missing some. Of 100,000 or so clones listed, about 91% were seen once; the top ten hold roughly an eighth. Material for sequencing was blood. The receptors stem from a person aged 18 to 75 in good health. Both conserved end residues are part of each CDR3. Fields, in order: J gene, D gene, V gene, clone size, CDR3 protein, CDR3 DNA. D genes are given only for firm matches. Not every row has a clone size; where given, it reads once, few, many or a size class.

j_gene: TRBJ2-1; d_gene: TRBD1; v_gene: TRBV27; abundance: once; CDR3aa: CASSDRGSYNEQFF; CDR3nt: TGTGCCAGCAGCGACAGGGGCTCCTACAATGAGCAGTTCTTC
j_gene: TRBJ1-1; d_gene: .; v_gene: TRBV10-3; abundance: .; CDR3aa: CAISPDFAFAAFF; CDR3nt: TGTGCCATCAGTCCGGACTTTGCTTTTGCAGCTTTCTTT
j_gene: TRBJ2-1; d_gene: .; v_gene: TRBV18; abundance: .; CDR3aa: CASSPDTGRNEQFF; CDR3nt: TGTGCCAGCTCACCCGATACAGGGAGGAATGAGCAGTTCTTC
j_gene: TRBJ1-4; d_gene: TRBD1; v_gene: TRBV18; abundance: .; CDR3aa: CASSPIPGQGGEKLFF; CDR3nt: TGTGCCAGCTCACCTATCCCGGGACAGGGGGGTGAAAAACTGTTTTTT
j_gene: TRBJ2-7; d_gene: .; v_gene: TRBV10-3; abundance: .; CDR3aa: CAPSGVGVAYEQYF; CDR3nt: TGTGCCCCGTCAGGGGTAGGGGTTGCCTACGAGCAGTACTTC
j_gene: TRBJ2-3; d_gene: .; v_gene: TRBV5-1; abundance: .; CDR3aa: CASSLPGSLSDTQYF; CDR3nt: TGCGCCAGCAGCTTACCGGGGAGCTTATCAGATACGCAGTATTTT
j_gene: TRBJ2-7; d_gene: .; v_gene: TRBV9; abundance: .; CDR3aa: CASSERTESSYEQYF; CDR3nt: TGTGCCAGCAGCGAACGGACGGAAAGCTCCTACGAGCAGTACTTC
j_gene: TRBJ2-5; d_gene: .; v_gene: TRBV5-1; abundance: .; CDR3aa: CASSLAGEGTQYF; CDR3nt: TGCGCCAGCAGCTTGGCCGGAGAAGGGACCCAGTACTTC
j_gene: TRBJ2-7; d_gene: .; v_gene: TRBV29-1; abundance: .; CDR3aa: CSVAEGGYEQYF; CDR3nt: TGCAGCGTTGCAGAGGGGGGCTACGAGCAGTACTTC
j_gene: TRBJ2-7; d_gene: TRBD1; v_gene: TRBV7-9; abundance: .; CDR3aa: CASSLAGGEYEQYF; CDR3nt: TGTGCCAGCAGCTTAGCAGGGGGCGAGTACGAGCAGTACTTC
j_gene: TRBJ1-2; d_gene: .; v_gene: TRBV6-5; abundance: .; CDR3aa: CASSPTDRTRVGYTF; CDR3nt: TGTGCCAGCAGTCCTACCGACAGGACGCGTGTTGGCTACACCTTC
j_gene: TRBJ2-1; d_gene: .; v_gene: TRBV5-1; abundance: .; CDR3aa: CASNQERAYNEQFF; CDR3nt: TGCGCCAGCAACCAAGAGAGAGCCTACAATGAGCAGTTCTTC
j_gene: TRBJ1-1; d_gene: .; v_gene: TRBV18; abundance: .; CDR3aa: CASSPLFKNTEAFF; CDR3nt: TGTGCCAGCTCACCACTATTTAAGAACACTGAAGCTTTCTTT
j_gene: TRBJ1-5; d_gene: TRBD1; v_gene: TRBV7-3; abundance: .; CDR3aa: CASSEDRNQPQHF; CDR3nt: TGTGCCAGCAGTGAGGACAGGAATCAGCCCCAGCATTTT
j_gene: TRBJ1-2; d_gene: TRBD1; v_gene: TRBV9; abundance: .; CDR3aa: CASSFQTDRGSLTF; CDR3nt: TGTGCCAGCAGCTTCCAGACGGACAGGGGTTCCCTCACCTTC
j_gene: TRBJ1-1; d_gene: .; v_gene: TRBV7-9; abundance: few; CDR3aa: CASSLVLGLNTEAFF; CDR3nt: TGTGCCAGCAGCTTAGTGCTGGGGTTAAACACTGAAGCTTTCTTT
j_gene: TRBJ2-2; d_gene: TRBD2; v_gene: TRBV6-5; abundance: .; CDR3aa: CASSNLGLENGELFF; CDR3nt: TGTGCCAGCAGTAACCTCGGACTAGAGAACGGGGAGCTGTTTTTT
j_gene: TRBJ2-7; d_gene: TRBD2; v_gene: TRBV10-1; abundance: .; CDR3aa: CASSEGRGEQYF; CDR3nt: TGCGCCAGCAGTGAGGGGAGGGGTGAGCAGTACTTC
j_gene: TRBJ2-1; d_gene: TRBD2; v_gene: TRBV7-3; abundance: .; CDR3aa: CASSQTSGHNEQFF; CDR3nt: TGTGCCAGCAGCCAGACTAGCGGCCACAATGAGCAGTTCTTC
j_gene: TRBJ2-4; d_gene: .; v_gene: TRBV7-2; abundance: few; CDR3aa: CASSHRRDRNIQYF; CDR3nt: TGTGCCAGCAGCCATCGGCGGGACAGAAACATTCAGTACTTC
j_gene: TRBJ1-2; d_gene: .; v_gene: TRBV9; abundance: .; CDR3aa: CASSGDRSYTF; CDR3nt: TGTGCCAGCAGCGGAGACAGGTCGTACACCTTC
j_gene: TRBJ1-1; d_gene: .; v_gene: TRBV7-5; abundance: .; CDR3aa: CARSLGNTEAFF; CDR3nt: TGTGCCAGAAGCTTAGGAAACACTGAAGCTTTCTTT